The next 26 T cell receptor beta chains were all read from a single sample in a study of OX40 agonist ivuxolimab in advanced cancers. Clones were sequenced by immunoSEQ multiplex PCR, and TCRdb holds only the in-frame ones, with some missing. The table shows roughly 22,000 clones, with roughly nine tenths occurring only once. Specimen: CD4+ or CD8+ T cells sorted from blood, collected in a trial of the OX40 agonist ivuxolimab. The receptors here all came from an adult with an advanced solid tumor such as melanoma, head and neck, liver or kidney cancer.

V is TRBV2 and J is TRBJ2-7; 10 nucleotides agree with TRBD1. This CDR3 spans 12 amino acids. Germline V gene sequence: CDR1 SNHLY, CDR2 FYNNEI. V was clipped by 8 bases and J by 3 bases; unmatched bases: 1. The CDR3 sequence is CASGTGDYEQYF. In DNA, the CDR3 is TGTGCCAGCGGGACAGGGGACTACGAGCAGTACTTC.

Written as DNA, the CDR3 is TGTGCCAGCAGCCCCCCCCAGGGCCCAAACACAGATACGCAGTATTTT. Translating it yields CASSPPQGPNTDTQYF. The chain is built from TRBV9 and TRBJ2-3, with D perhaps TRBD1 (5 bases). V lost 4 bases and J 2 bases, leaving 17 bases between the germline ends. Germline assignment: CDR1 SGDLS and CDR2 YYNGEE. The CDR3 sequence is 16 residues long.

This clone showed up just once. The V and J genes are TRBV6-1 and TRBJ2-7; D not resolved. Germline V lookup: CDR1 MNHNS, CDR2 SASEGT. The CDR3 runs to 12 residues. The V end was cut by 2 bases, the J end by 2 bases, with 4 bases between. For the CDR3, the DNA is TGTGCCAGCAGTGAACTAGCCTACGAGCAGTACTTC. Protein sequence: CASSELAYEQYF.

The CDR3 protein is CSASDPQEKLFF. CDR3 DNA: TGCAGCGCCTCGGACCCCCAGGAGAAACTGTTTTTT. The V gene is TRBV29-1, the J gene TRBJ1-4; D remains ambiguous. V gave up 7 bases and J gave up 11 bases, with 17 bases separating them. The CDR3 runs to 12 residues. The germline V gene encodes CDR1 SQVTM and CDR2 ANQGSEA.

V usage is TRBV4-1 and J usage is TRBJ2-3; 9 nucleotides agree with TRBD1. V shed 4 bases and J 1 base; nucleotides not matched to a gene: 3. Germline V lookup: CDR1 MGHRA, CDR2 YSYEKL. The CDR3 length is 15 residues. CDR3 coding DNA: TGCGCCAGCAGCCTCCGGGACAGGGGCACAGATACGCAGTATTTT. As protein: CASSLRDRGTDTQYF.

CDR3: CASTRDYQNNEQFF. For the CDR3, the DNA is TGTGCTTCTACCCGGGACTATCAAAACAATGAGCAGTTCTTC. The V call is TRBV12-5, the J call TRBJ2-1; 7 nucleotides align to TRBD2. Germline lookup yields CDR1 LGHNT and CDR2 FRNRAP. The trim removed 11 bases at V and 5 bases at J, leaving 12 bases unmatched. This CDR3 is built from 14 residues.

The chain recombines TRBV4-3 with TRBJ1-5; D is uncertain. Per germline, CDR1 LGHNA and CDR2 YSLEER. V lost 0 bases and J lost 3, with 9 bases in between. The CDR3 contains 15 residues. For the CDR3, the DNA is TGCGCCAGCAGCCAAGAAATCGGGATCAATCAGCCCCAGCATTTT. Translating gives CASSQEIGINQPQHF.

This sequence joins TRBV12-5 and TRBJ2-3; no clear D. The V gene lost 7 bases and the J gene lost 5 bases, with 16 bases spanning the gap. Per germline, CDR1 LGHNT and CDR2 FRNRAP. This CDR3 comprises 14 residues. CDR3 nucleotide sequence: TGTGCTAGTGCCATTCCAGTTGCACGAGATACGCAGTATTTT. Protein product: CASAIPVARDTQYF.

The V and J genes are TRBV6-1 and TRBJ2-1; 7 bases are shared with TRBD2. Trimming took 3 bases from V and 3 from J; bases not matched to a gene: 5. Germline V gene sequence: CDR1 MNHNS, CDR2 SASEGT. The CDR3 covers 15 residues. The CDR3 sequence: CASSEEASGYNEQFF. The DNA of the CDR3 is TGTGCCAGCAGTGAGGAGGCTAGCGGCTACAATGAGCAGTTCTTC.

The chain joins TRBV27 to TRBJ1-5; D might be TRBD1 (6 bases). Germline CDR1 is MNHEY and CDR2 is SMNVEV (reference sequence). The CDR3 contains 15 residues. The V end lost 0 bases, the J end lost 2 bases, and 8 bases lay between the germline ends. Here the CDR3 DNA reads TGTGCCAGCAGTTTATCCAGGGGTGGCAATCAGCCCCAGCATTTT. Translated, it gives CASSLSRGGNQPQHF.

The J gene is TRBJ2-1, the V gene TRBV5-1; 7 bases map to TRBD2. CDR1 is SGHRS, CDR2 YFSETQ, per germline. The CDR3 consists of 15 residues. The J segment lost 4 bases and the V segment lost 5 bases, leaving 9 bases of the junction unmatched. The CDR3 region is CASRHLREGYNEQFF. CDR3 nucleotides: TGCGCCAGCAGACACCTAAGGGAGGGATACAATGAGCAGTTCTTC.

The chain couples TRBV4-1 to TRBJ1-2; 7 bases are a match to TRBD1. Unmatched junction bases numbered 2, after V lost 1 base and J lost 0 bases. In germline, CDR1 is MGHRA, CDR2 YSYEKL. The CDR3 length is 15 residues. The CDR3 nucleotides read TGCGCCAGCAGCCAAGTGGGGACAGCTAACTATGGCTACACCTTC. Its translation: CASSQVGTANYGYTF.

The V gene is TRBV6-8, the J gene TRBJ2-7; 8 bases are shared with TRBD2. J was trimmed by 6 bases and V by 6 bases; bases with no gene match: 16. The CDR3 runs to 16 residues. Germline CDR1 MNHGY, CDR2 SAAAGT. The CDR3 coding sequence is TGTGCCAGCAGGTCAATAGCGGGAAATCTTAAGGGCGAGCAGTACTTC. It encodes CASRSIAGNLKGEQYF.

CDR3 sequence reads: CASGLGPYEQYF. As DNA, the CDR3 is TGTGCCAGCGGTCTGGGCCCCTACGAGCAGTACTTC. The genes are TRBV9 and TRBJ2-7, with no clear D. The CDR3 is 12 residues long. Germline CDR1 reads SGDLS; CDR2 reads YYNGEE. V lost 7 bases, J lost 2 bases, and 10 bases lay in between.

The V gene is TRBV7-8, the J gene TRBJ1-2, with 8 positions matching TRBD1. Trimming took 6 bases from V and 4 from J; bases not matched to a gene: 7. CDR1 and CDR2 (germline): SGHVS, FQNEAQ. The CDR3 totals 14 residues. CDR3 region: CASSSGTGGYGYTF. DNA of the CDR3: TGTGCCAGCAGTTCCGGGACAGGAGGCTATGGCTACACCTTC.

The CDR3 protein is CASSYSILAGTDTQYF. For the CDR3, the DNA is TGTGCCAGCAGTTACTCGATACTAGCGGGGACAGATACGCAGTATTTT. This chain joins TRBV6-5 and TRBJ2-3; 10 bases are shared with TRBD2. CDR1 is MNHEY, CDR2 SVGAGI, per germline. The CDR3 is 16 residues long. Trimming took 0 bases from V and 3 from J; bases not matched to a gene: 3.

This chain uses TRBV27 with TRBJ2-3; 13 bases align to TRBD2. The germline V gene has CDR1 MNHEY and CDR2 SMNVEV (reference sequence). The CDR3 has 17 amino acids. The V segment lost 5 bases and the J segment 5 bases; nucleotides outside the gene matches: 10. The DNA for the CDR3 is TGTGCCAGCAGTCCCCGACTAGCGGGAGGCTCAGGAGATACGCAGTATTTT. Its protein is CASSPRLAGGSGDTQYF.

The gene calls are TRBV13 and TRBJ2-5; D is perhaps TRBD1 (7 bases). The CDR3 consists of 15 residues. Germline-derived CDR1 and CDR2 are PRHDT and FYEKMQ (reference sequence). V was clipped by 5 bases and J by 4 bases, with 17 bases between them. The CDR3 is CASSVTGEVGETQYF. The CDR3 nucleotides read TGTGCCAGCAGCGTCACAGGGGAGGTGGGAGAGACCCAGTACTTC.

In its sample, this clone ranks as medium-sized (0.01 to 0.1%). DNA of the CDR3: TGTGCCAGCAGCGTGAGGTCCTTCTTCGACAATGAGCAGTTCTTC. Protein product: CASSVRSFFDNEQFF. The genes are TRBV9 and TRBJ2-1, with unresolved D. The CDR3 runs to 15 residues. Germline-derived CDR1 and CDR2 are SGDLS and YYNGEE. Trimming removed 2 bases from V and 5 bases from J, with 14 bases in between.

This clone has just one count. The chain links TRBV7-2 to TRBJ2-1; no clear D. Looked up from germline, CDR1 is SGHTA and CDR2 is FQGNSA. The germline V and J ends were trimmed by 1 base and 8 bases, with 9 bases remaining between them. The CDR3 is made up of 13 amino acids. The CDR3 nucleotides are TGTGCCAGCAGCTTAGTCAGTGGCGATGAGCAGTTCTTC. This encodes CASSLVSGDEQFF.

The CDR3 nucleotides are TGTGCCGGCCGAAGCCGGGAGGACAATGAGCAGTTCTTC. Translating it yields CAGRSREDNEQFF. The chain has TRBV10-3 and TRBJ2-1; 7 bases are shared with TRBD2. CDR1 ENHRY and CDR2 SYGVKD come from the germline V gene. This CDR3 comprises 13 residues. The V and J ends lost 11 bases and 5 bases, in that order; junction bases with no gene match: 9.

The chain combines TRBV6-5 with TRBJ2-7; D perhaps matches TRBD1 (5 bases). CDR1 and CDR2 from the germline V gene are MNHEY and SVGAGI. The CDR3 covers 15 residues. Trimming shortened V by 2 bases and J by 2 bases, and 13 bases separated the two germline ends. The CDR3 DNA sequence: TGTGCCAGCAGTTACGGGGCAGGCCCCACCTACGAGCAGTACTTC. Translating it yields CASSYGAGPTYEQYF.

The chain links TRBV13 to TRBJ2-2; TRBD2 might be the D (6 bases). Trimming took off 0 bases at V and 7 bases at J, with 9 bases between the two ends. The CDR3 loop spans 14 amino acids. CDR1 is PRHDT, CDR2 FYEKMQ, per germline (reference sequence). CDR3 bases: TGTGCCAGCAGCTTAGGACTAGCCGTCGGGGAGCTGTTTTTT. Translated: CASSLGLAVGELFF. Full variable domain (rest looked up from reference TRBV13 and TRBJ2-2): AAGVIQSPRHLIKEKRETATLKCYPIPRHDTVYWYQQGPGQDPQFLISFYEKMQSDKGSIPDRFSAQQFSDYHSELNMSSLELGDSALYFCASSLGLAVGELFFGEGSRLTVL.

V and J are TRBV29-1 and TRBJ2-7; 10 nucleotides match TRBD1. Germline-derived CDR1 and CDR2 are SQVTM and ANQGSEA. V shed 6 bases, J shed 5 bases, and the junction held 1 base outside the gene matches. The CDR3 length is 11 residues. CDR3 bases: TGCAGCGTAGGGACAGGGGACGAGCAGTACTTC. Protein sequence: CSVGTGDEQYF.

This chain links TRBV6-4 with TRBJ2-3; 8 positions agree with TRBD2. V was clipped by 6 bases and J by 1 base; unmatched bases: 3. Germline V gives CDR1 MRHNA, CDR2 SNTAGT. CDR3 length: 14 residues. The CDR3 nucleotides read TGTGCCAGCAGCCCGACTAGCGGCACAGATACGCAGTATTTT. Its translation: CASSPTSGTDTQYF.

The rearrangement links TRBV14 to TRBJ2-7; possible D gene TRBD1, 5 bases. The V end lost 7 bases, the J end lost 0 bases, and 7 bases lay between the germline ends. This CDR3 has 12 amino acids. The germline V gene has CDR1 SGHDN and CDR2 FVKESK. Here the CDR3 DNA reads TGTGCCAGCAAAGACAGCTCCTACGAGCAGTACTTC. Its translation: CASKDSSYEQYF. Using reference TRBV14 and TRBJ2-7 for the parts outside the CDR3, the full variable domain is EAGVTQFPSHSVIEKGQTVTLRCDPISGHDNLYWYRRVMGKEIKFLLHFVKESKQDESGMPNNRFLAERTGGTYSTLKVQPAELEDSGVYFCASKDSSYEQYFGPGTRLTVT.